These 20 T cell receptor beta chains came from one sample sequenced in a study of T cell changes during pregnancy in multiple sclerosis. Profiled with immunoSEQ multiplex PCR; TCRdb holds only in-frame clones, not every one. The sample has 30,000 to 45,000 clones; 92% are singletons. Sequenced here: CD4+ T cells from peripheral blood mononuclear cells, sampled after pregnancy. The receptor set was obtained from a female donor with multiple sclerosis, enrolled in a pregnancy study.

The genes are TRBV4-1 and TRBJ2-5; 8 nucleotides match TRBD1. The germline V gene has CDR1 MGHRA and CDR2 YSYEKL. V shed 1 base and J 5 bases; nucleotides not matched to a gene: 3. The CDR3 consists of 14 residues. The CDR3 reads CASSQGQGTETQYF. The CDR3 nucleotides read TGCGCCAGCAGCCAAGGACAGGGGACGGAGACCCAGTACTTC.

The J gene is TRBJ1-2, the V gene TRBV9, with TRBD1 matching 9 bases. Germline CDR1 and CDR2: SGDLS and YYNGEE. V trimming: 2 bases; J trimming: 7 bases; junction bases outside the gene matches: 9. The CDR3 runs 15 residues. The CDR3 DNA reads as TGTGCCAGCAGCGTTACAGGGGGCGGGGAGAGTGGCTACACCTTC. It specifies CASSVTGGGESGYTF. Using reference TRBV9 and TRBJ1-2 for the parts outside the CDR3, the full variable domain is DSGVTQTPKHLITATGQRVTLRCSPRSGDLSVYWYQQSLDQGLQFLIQYYNGEERAKGNILERFSAQQFPDLHSELNLSSLELGDSALYFCASSVTGGGESGYTFGSGTRLTVV.

The V gene is TRBV5-1, the J gene TRBJ2-2; 7 nucleotides align to TRBD2. The J segment lost 5 bases and the V segment lost 0 bases, leaving 7 bases of the junction unmatched. This CDR3 is built from 16 residues. Germline lookup yields CDR1 SGHRS and CDR2 YFSETQ. The CDR3: CASSLAGTKTTGELFF. CDR3 coding DNA: TGCGCCAGCAGCTTGGCCGGGACTAAAACTACCGGGGAGCTGTTTTTT. The entire variable domain, with the rest obtained from reference TRBV5-1 and TRBJ2-2, is as follows: KAGVTQTPRYLIKTRGQQVTLSCSPISGHRSVSWYQQTPGQGLQFLFEYFSETQRNKGNFPGRFSGRQFSNSRSEMNVSTLELGDSALYLCASSLAGTKTTGELFFGEGSRLTVL.

The chain links TRBV6-1 to TRBJ2-7, with D perhaps TRBD1 (6 bases). From germline, CDR1 is MNHNS and CDR2 SASEGT. The germline V and J ends were trimmed by 0 bases and 1 base, with 13 bases remaining between them. The CDR3 length is 16 residues. In nucleotides, the CDR3 is TGTGCCAGCAGTGAAGCGCTTGGGACAATTTCCTACGAGCAGTACTTC. Amino acid sequence: CASSEALGTISYEQYF.

In this sample, this clone turned up once. The chain couples TRBV9 to TRBJ2-3; TRBD1 is a possible D gene (5 bases). CDR1 is SGDLS and CDR2 is YYNGEE in the germline V gene. The CDR3 loop spans 14 amino acids. V was clipped by 5 bases and J by 0 bases, with 10 bases between them. The CDR3 bases are TGTGCCAGCAGTCCTCGACAGAGCACAGATACGCAGTATTTT. Amino acids: CASSPRQSTDTQYF.

The chain joins TRBV2 to TRBJ1-2; tentative D call: TRBD1 (6 bases). Germline-derived CDR1 and CDR2 are SNHLY and FYNNEI. Trimming pared 8 bases from V and 2 bases from J, leaving 18 bases between. This CDR3 contains 15 residues. The CDR3 coding sequence is TGTGCCAGCTGCGGAGGCTGGCAGGGGAACTATGGCTACACCTTC. Translating gives CASCGGWQGNYGYTF. Supplemented by reference TRBV2 and TRBJ1-2, the full variable domain reads EPEVTQTPSHQVTQMGQEVILRCVPISNHLYFYWYRQILGQKVEFLVSFYNNEISEKSEIFDDQFSVERPDGSNFTLKIRSTKLEDSAMYFCASCGGWQGNYGYTFGSGTRLTVV.

The rearrangement links TRBV11-3 to TRBJ2-1, with D tentatively TRBD2 (6 bases). The CDR3 extends over 16 amino acids. Trimming pared 2 bases from V and 5 bases from J, leaving 16 bases between. CDR1 is SGHNT, CDR2 YENEEA, per germline. The CDR3 is CASSLRRGVLDNEQFF. CDR3 bases: TGTGCCAGCAGCTTAAGGAGGGGCGTCCTTGACAATGAGCAGTTCTTC.

This chain joins TRBV14 and TRBJ2-1; TRBD2 is a possible D gene (7 bases). Germline-derived CDR1 and CDR2 are SGHDN and FVKESK. CDR3 length equals 16 residues. V gave up 0 bases and J gave up 3 bases, with 12 bases separating them. CDR3 bases: TGTGCCAGCAGCCAAGATCTGGGAGGGGGCTACAATGAGCAGTTCTTC. Translating gives CASSQDLGGGYNEQFF.

CDR3 protein: CASSASGLQFSGNTIYF. Here the CDR3 DNA reads TGTGCCAGCAGCGCTAGCGGATTACAGTTCTCTGGAAACACCATATATTTT. This chain links TRBV7-8 with TRBJ1-3; D remains unclear. The CDR3 has 17 amino acids. Germline V gene sequence: CDR1 SGHVS, CDR2 FQNEAQ. V shed 5 bases and J shed 0 bases, with 17 bases lying between them. Drawing the rest from reference TRBV7-8 and TRBJ1-3, the complete variable domain is GAGVSQSPRYKVAKRGQDVALRCDPISGHVSLFWYQQALGQGPEFLTYFQNEAQLDKSGLPSDRFFAERPEGSVSTLKIQRTQQEDSAVYLCASSASGLQFSGNTIYFGEGSWLTVV.

V gene TRBV18 combines with J gene TRBJ2-3, with D tentatively TRBD2 (6 bases). Germline CDR1 reads KGHSH; CDR2 reads LQKENI. Trimming shortened V by 1 base and J by 0 bases, and 14 bases separated the two germline ends. This CDR3 region has 17 residues. CDR3 coding DNA: TGTGCCAGCTCACCACGGACTACGGGGCCGAGCACAGATACGCAGTATTTT. It translates to CASSPRTTGPSTDTQYF.

The chain uses TRBV10-1 and TRBJ2-5; 9 positions match TRBD2. The germline V gene encodes CDR1 WNHNN and CDR2 SYGVQD (reference sequence). V was clipped by 9 bases and J by 1 base; unmatched bases: 9. This CDR3 contains 15 residues. This CDR3 reads CARGRLADLQETQYF. The CDR3 DNA reads as TGCGCCAGGGGAAGACTAGCGGACCTCCAAGAGACCCAGTACTTC.

This CDR3 reads CASRPGVGMPSTDTQYF. The CDR3 DNA is TGTGCCAGCAGACCAGGGGTTGGAATGCCTAGCACAGATACGCAGTATTTT. The V and J genes are TRBV14 and TRBJ2-3, with a tentative D call TRBD1 (6 bases). CDR1 and CDR2 from the germline V gene are SGHDN and FVKESK. The V and J ends lost 6 bases and 0 bases respectively, with 19 bases between them. The CDR3 consists of 17 residues.

The gene calls are TRBV6-5 and TRBJ2-7; D ambiguous. Trimming shortened V by 2 bases and J by 6 bases, and 11 bases separated the two germline ends. The CDR3 has 13 amino acids. The germline gives CDR1 MNHEY, CDR2 SVGAGI. The CDR3 region is CASSYLLFGEQYF. In DNA form, the CDR3 reads TGTGCCAGCAGTTACCTCCTCTTCGGCGAGCAGTACTTC.

This clone has just a few counts. This sequence joins TRBV14 and TRBJ2-5; the D is unclear. Germline V gene lookup returns CDR1 SGHDN and CDR2 FVKESK. V was trimmed by 1 base and J by 5 bases, leaving 11 bases between them. The CDR3 is 14 amino acids. In DNA form, the CDR3 reads TGTGCCAGCAGCCAAGGCGCTAGGAGTGAGACCCAGTACTTC. Encoded protein: CASSQGARSETQYF.

The chain is built from TRBV6-1 and TRBJ2-7; D remains unclear. Germline CDR1 reads MNHNS; CDR2 reads SASEGT. Trimming pared 10 bases from V and 0 bases from J, leaving 19 bases between. The CDR3 loop spans 15 amino acids. The CDR3: CATKSRHGSSYEQYF. CDR3 nucleotide sequence: TGTGCCACCAAATCGCGGCACGGCAGCTCCTACGAGCAGTACTTC.

The rearrangement joins TRBV5-5 to TRBJ1-6; D gene uncertain. This CDR3 is built from 13 residues. Trimming cost V 0 bases and J 9 bases, with 7 bases left between them. The germline CDR1 and CDR2 sequences are SGHKS and YYEKEE (reference sequence). CDR3 protein: CASSLDPGSPLHF. CDR3 bases: TGTGCCAGCAGCTTGGACCCGGGTTCACCCCTCCACTTT.

This chain uses TRBV6-5 with TRBJ1-1, with unresolved D. Trimming took 0 bases from V and 4 from J, leaving 9 bases between them. The germline gives CDR1 MNHEY, CDR2 SVGAGI. CDR3 length: 14 residues. CDR3 region: CASSYSRFGTEAFF. The CDR3, as DNA: TGTGCCAGCAGTTACTCTAGATTTGGCACTGAAGCTTTCTTT.

The V call is TRBV6-6, the J call TRBJ1-2; 11 bases fit TRBD1. The J segment lost 7 bases and the V segment lost 6 bases, leaving 7 bases of the junction unmatched. Germline assignment: CDR1 MNHNY and CDR2 SVGAGI (reference sequence). The CDR3 spans 14 residues. The CDR3 loop reads CASREDRGRSGYTF. The CDR3 region has the DNA TGTGCCAGCAGAGAGGACAGGGGGCGATCTGGCTACACCTTC.

The V gene is TRBV7-3, the J gene TRBJ2-3; 8 bases are shared with TRBD1. The trim removed 5 bases at V and 4 bases at J, leaving 8 bases unmatched. This CDR3 is built from 15 residues. Per the germline V gene, CDR1 is SGHTA and CDR2 is FQGTGA. CDR3: CASSDDRGRADTQYF. For the CDR3, the DNA is TGTGCCAGCAGCGACGACAGGGGAAGAGCAGATACGCAGTATTTT.

The chain couples TRBV5-4 to TRBJ1-1; perhaps TRBD1 as D (5 bases). Trimming shortened V by 4 bases and J by 0 bases, and 10 bases separated the two germline ends. This CDR3 region has 14 residues. The germline gives CDR1 SGHNT, CDR2 YYREEE (reference sequence). The CDR3 DNA is TGTGCCAGCAGCCCCAGGGTGGTGAACACTGAAGCTTTCTTT. This encodes CASSPRVVNTEAFF.